Below are 8 T cell receptor beta chains sequenced from a single sample in a study of low-dose radiotherapy and immunotherapy resistance in tumors. Time point noted: before trial treatment. TRAV- and TRBV-specific primers were used for first-strand cDNA, which covered alpha and beta chains. The authors ran about 20 PCR cycles to amplify TCRs with a constant-region primer and V-primer adapter. From the reads, TCRdb called clonotypes with MiXCR, one entry per CDR3 protein. The sample consists of 80,000 to 95,000 distinct CDR3 sequences, 9% to 9.5% of them appearing once. Sequencing used PBMCs, obtained before treatment. Receptors originate from a male donor with prostate cancer.

Regarding this clonotype: Only one base separates this from a far larger clonotype, so it likely reflects a read error. Because it lacks the conserved phenylalanine or tryptophan at the end, this CDR3 is likely a read error. The J gene is TRBJ1-6, the V gene TRBV6-1; D is unresolved. V was shortened by 5 bases and J by 3 bases, with 8 bases between the two germline ends. This CDR3 comprises 14 residues. CDR1 and CDR2 from the germline V gene are MNHNS and SASEGT. CDR3: CASSLVHYNSPLHS. Here the CDR3 DNA reads TGTGCCAGCAGTTTAGTTCACTATAATTCACCCCTCCACTCT.

This clonotype has at least ten counts. The J gene is TRBJ2-5, the V gene TRBV7-8, with D uncertain. The CDR3 length is 14 residues. V was shortened by 6 bases and J by 0 bases, with 11 bases between the two germline ends. CDR1 SGHVS and CDR2 FQNEAQ come from the germline V gene. CDR3: CASSRMANQETQYF. For the CDR3, the DNA is TGTGCCAGCAGTCGTATGGCGAACCAAGAGACCCAGTACTTC.

This clonotype was detected ten times or more. The rearrangement joins TRBV6-2 or TRBV6-3 to TRBJ2-2; tentatively, D is TRBD1 or TRBD2 (5 bases each). V gave up 6 bases and J gave up 0 bases, with 14 bases separating them. The CDR3 totals 16 residues. Germline lookup yields CDR1 MNHEY and CDR2 SVGEGT. The CDR3 loop reads CASRRKGPTNTGELFF. For the CDR3, the DNA is TGTGCCAGCAGAAGGAAGGGACCGACGAACACCGGGGAGCTGTTTTTT.

This clonotype was found many times. V and J are TRBV28 and TRBJ2-7; 9 bases are a match to TRBD1. Germline CDR1 MDHEN, CDR2 SYDVKM. After removal of 7 bases from V and 1 base from J, the junction contained 8 bases not matched to a gene. The CDR3 length is 15 residues. CDR3 DNA: TGTGCCAGCACCTCCGGGACAGGGTTTTCCTACGAGCAGTACTTC. Translating gives CASTSGTGFSYEQYF. The variable domain in full, completed from reference TRBV28 and TRBJ2-7, reads DVKVTQSSRYLVKRTGEKVFLECVQDMDHENMFWYRQDPGLGLRLIYFSYDVKMKEKGDIPEGYSVSREKKERFSLILESASTNQTSMYLCASTSGTGFSYEQYFGPGTRLTVT.

A remark on this clonotype: This likely stems from a read error, as it lies one base from a far larger clone. This chain joins TRBV6-1 and TRBJ2-1, with a tentative D call TRBD2 (7 bases). There are 15 residues in the CDR3. The V and J ends lost 10 bases and 3 bases respectively, with 19 bases between them. Germline V lookup: CDR1 MNHNS, CDR2 SASEGT. The CDR3 region has the DNA TGTGCCATCACCCCCCCGGGGGGCCTCTACAATGAGCAGTTCTTC. Amino acid sequence: CAITPPGGLYNEQFF.

The V gene is TRBV5-1, the J gene TRBJ1-6; the D gene is possibly TRBD1 (5 bases). V dropped 4 bases and J dropped 14 bases, with 16 bases sitting between them. This CDR3 contains 13 residues. The germline gives CDR1 SGHRS, CDR2 YFSETQ. The CDR3 nucleotides are TGCGCCAGCAGCGTTGAGGGGAACAGCTCCCTCCACTTT. Protein sequence: CASSVEGNSSLHF.

This clonotype came up many times. The rearrangement links TRBV6-2 or TRBV6-3 to TRBJ1-1, with D uncertain. The CDR3 length is 11 residues. The ends were cut back, 7 bases at V and 4 bases at J, with 7 bases in the middle. The V gene's germline CDR1 is MNHEY and CDR2 SVGEGT. CDR3 amino acids: CASTLSTEAFF. CDR3 nucleotide sequence: TGTGCCAGCACCCTAAGCACTGAAGCTTTCTTT.

This clonotype was detected only a few times. A far larger clone is off by one base, so a read error is likely. Likely a read error: the CDR3 ends without its conserved phenylalanine or tryptophan. The V call is TRBV6-2 or TRBV6-3, the J call TRBJ1-1; tentative D call: TRBD1 (5 bases). CDR3 length: 13 residues. In germline, CDR1 is MNHEY, CDR2 SVGEGT. Trimming cost V 5 bases and J 4 bases, with 11 bases left between them. The CDR3 sequence: CASSTRVGTEAFL. The CDR3 DNA is TGTGCCAGCAGTACCAGGGTCGGCACTGAAGCTTTCTTG.